This TCR beta chain emerged from a study of blood T cell repertoires in COVID-19. Overall study context: COVID-19 samples, acute and convalescent, were from the United States, Italy and Spain.

The V and J ends lost 3 bases and 3 bases, in that order; junction bases with no gene match: 10. The CDR3 has 16 amino acids. CDR1 is LNHDA and CDR2 is SQIVND in the germline V gene (reference sequence). Profiling relied on immunoSEQ multiplex PCR, and the TCRdb table lists in-frame clones only, not all of them. The sample yields 55,000 to 75,000 clones, around 84% seen once. This clone was counted a single time. The sequencing sample was made of peripheral blood. The TCR originated in a human donor with active COVID-19. The donor label of this sample is uncertain. J is TRBJ1-2 and V is TRBV19; TRBD1 aligns across 7 bases. As DNA, the CDR3 is TGTGCCAGTAGTATCAACAGGGGATTTAACGACTATGGCTACACCTTC. Protein product: CASSINRGFNDYGYTF.